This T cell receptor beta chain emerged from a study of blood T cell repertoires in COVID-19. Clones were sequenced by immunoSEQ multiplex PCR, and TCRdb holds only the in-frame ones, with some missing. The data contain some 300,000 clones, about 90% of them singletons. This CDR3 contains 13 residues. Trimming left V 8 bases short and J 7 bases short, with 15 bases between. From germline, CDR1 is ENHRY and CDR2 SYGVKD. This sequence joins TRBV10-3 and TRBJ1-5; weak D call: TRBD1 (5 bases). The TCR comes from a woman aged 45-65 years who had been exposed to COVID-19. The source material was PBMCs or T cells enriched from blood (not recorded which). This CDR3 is CAIGVGLGQPQHF. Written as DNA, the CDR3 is TGTGCCATCGGTGTGGGACTAGGGCAGCCCCAGCATTTT.